This record looks at one TCR beta chain sequence and its context. Methods used by the authors: Estimation of nucleated cell counts relied on the amplification of reference gene primers. TCRdb's copy holds only in-frame clones and misses some; the assay was immunoSEQ multiplex PCR. V, J and clone size were drawn from that table, and D and trimming were deduced from the DNA. Among some 200,000 clones listed, roughly 84% were seen once. CDR1 GTSNPN and CDR2 SVGIG come from the germline V gene (reference sequence). CDR3 size: 15 residues. Trimming left V 1 base short and J 4 bases short, with 17 bases between. The data belong to a study of blood T cell repertoires in COVID-19. At the level of the study: Material from acute and convalescent COVID-19 was sourced from the United States, Italy and Spain. In each case, the material was cDNA or gDNA derived from T cells, B-cell-depleted T cells, or PBMCs.

The clonotype was recovered from a man aged 45 to 65 who had recovered from COVID-19. What was sequenced was peripheral blood. V usage is TRBV30 and J usage is TRBJ2-7, with D tentatively TRBD2 (5 bases). The CDR3 region is CAWSASASSLYEQYF. The CDR3 region has the DNA TGTGCCTGGAGTGCCTCCGCTAGCTCCTTGTACGAGCAGTACTTC.